This is a list of T cell receptor beta chains from one sample in a study of T cells in Graves' hyperthyroidism and ophthalmopathy. One entry per CDR3 protein results from TCRdb running MiXCR on the multiplex PCR reads. The sample contains about 380,000 distinct CDR3 sequences, under 20% of which appear only once. The specimen sequenced was blood. All receptors come from a man between 18 and 29 years old with Graves' ophthalmopathy. CDR3s include the opening cysteine and the closing phenylalanine or tryptophan. A D gene is named only where the DNA matches it firmly. Clone size is shown for a subset of rows, as once, few, many or a class of expanded clone.

TRBV6-6	TRBJ1-2	few	-	CASSYSGRDNYGYTF	TGTGCCAGCAGTTACTCGGGCAGGGACAACTATGGCTACACCTTC
TRBV5-6	TRBJ1-4	-	-	CASSPYATNEKLFF	TGTGCCAGCAGTCCCTATGCAACTAATGAAAAACTGTTTTTT
TRBV20-1	TRBJ1-4	many	TRBD1	CSARDPGTGHEKLFF	TGCAGTGCTAGAGACCCAGGGACAGGGCATGAAAAACTGTTTTTT
TRBV28	TRBJ1-2	-	-	CASSLTSGPNYGYTF	TGTGCCAGCAGTCTCACCTCCGGACCTAACTATGGCTACACCTTC
TRBV20-1	TRBJ2-3	many	TRBD2	CSAQEGGLAGTDTQYF	TGCAGTGCCCAAGAAGGCGGGCTAGCGGGCACAGATACGCAGTATTTT
TRBV12-3/TRBV12-4	TRBJ1-6	-	-	CASSFLNSPLHF	TGTGCCAGCAGTTTCCTGAATTCACCCCTCCACTTT
TRBV27	TRBJ2-7	many	-	CASTALPGTAGHEQYF	TGTGCCAGCACGGCGCTTCCCGGGACGGCGGGGCACGAGCAGTACTTC
TRBV7-8	TRBJ1-2	-	TRBD1	CASSLVQGAGGTF	TGTGCCAGCAGCTTAGTTCAGGGGGCTGGAGGCACCTTC
TRBV20-1	TRBJ2-1	-	-	CSANSPQGNRLWEQFF	TGCAGTGCTAATTCCCCTCAGGGCAATAGACTTTGGGAGCAGTTCTTC
TRBV6-1	TRBJ2-7	-	TRBD2	CASSGSGGAYEQYF	TGTGCCAGCAGTGGCAGCGGGGGGGCCTACGAGCAGTACTTC
TRBV4-1	TRBJ1-1	few	TRBD1	CASSPGGQGAEAFF	TGCGCCAGCAGCCCTGGGGGGCAGGGGGCTGAAGCTTTCTTT
TRBV5-8	TRBJ2-2	-	TRBD1	CASSLDLTGSVTGELFF	TGTGCCAGCAGCTTGGATTTGACAGGGTCGGTCACCGGGGAGCTGTTTTTT
TRBV29-1	TRBJ2-6	-	-	CSVSDWDRHSGANVLTF	TGCAGCGTTAGTGATTGGGACCGACACTCTGGGGCCAACGTCCTGACTTTC
TRBV5-4	TRBJ2-6	-	TRBD1	CASSPGQGATGANVLTF	TGTGCCAGCAGCCCGGGACAGGGTGCTACTGGGGCCAACGTCCTGACTTTC
TRBV11-2	TRBJ2-1	-	TRBD2	CASSGGGGAYDEQFF	TGTGCCAGCAGCGGAGGCGGGGGGGCCTACGATGAGCAGTTCTTC
TRBV3-1	TRBJ1-2	few	-	CASSLPGRGAYGYTF	TGTGCCAGCAGCCTCCCGGGGAGGGGTGCCTATGGCTACACCTTC
TRBV27	TRBJ2-1	many	TRBD1	CASSFLSGGVWDNEQFF	TGTGCCAGCAGTTTCCTTTCAGGGGGCGTCTGGGACAATGAGCAGTTCTTC
TRBV11-2	TRBJ2-1	-	-	CASSSRRGPRSSYNEQFF	TGTGCCAGCAGCTCCCGCCGGGGGCCCAGGAGCTCCTACAATGAGCAGTTCTTC
TRBV2	TRBJ1-2	many	-	CASSEALQSGYTF	TGTGCCAGCAGTGAAGCGCTTCAGTCTGGCTACACCTTC
TRBV3-1	TRBJ1-3	many	TRBD1	CASSQPPLRQGPNTIYF	TGTGCCAGCAGCCAGCCTCCCCTCCGACAGGGCCCAAACACCATATATTTT